A selection of T cell receptor beta chains follows, all from one sample in a study of CD8 T cells in Susac syndrome. In TCRdb, the immunoSEQ multiplex PCR reads were re-called with MiXCR into one record per CDR3 protein. The sample consists of around 170,000 distinct CDR3 sequences, 95% of them appearing once. Sequencing was carried out using CD8+ T cells from PBMCs. Receptors were obtained from a human donor with Susac syndrome. Both conserved end residues are part of each CDR3. The order of the fields is V gene, D gene, clone size, J gene, CDR3 protein, CDR3 DNA. A D gene is named only where the DNA matches it firmly. Part of the rows lack a size; the others show once, few, many or a class for expanded clones.

>TRBV24-1|.|.|TRBJ2-3
CATSDRDNTDTQYF
TGTGCCACCAGTGATCGGGACAACACAGATACGCAGTATTTT
>TRBV28|TRBD2|.|TRBJ2-5
CASSFASASGRQETQYF
TGTGCCAGCAGTTTCGCGTCGGCTAGCGGGAGGCAAGAGACCCAGTACTTC
>TRBV4-1|TRBD1|.|TRBJ1-5
CASSQGQVDNQPQHF
TGCGCCAGCAGCCAGGGACAGGTCGACAATCAGCCCCAGCATTTT
>TRBV24-1|TRBD1|.|TRBJ2-5
CATSDSGQGSRETQYF
TGTGCCACCAGTGATTCCGGACAGGGAAGTAGGGAGACCCAGTACTTC
>TRBV28|.|.|TRBJ1-1
CASSYSMNTEAFF
TGTGCCAGCAGTTATAGCATGAACACTGAAGCTTTCTTT
>TRBV28|TRBD1|.|TRBJ2-4
CASSSTGTALGLEYF
TGTGCCAGCAGTTCAACCGGGACAGCCTTGGGGCTAGAGTACTTC
>TRBV9|TRBD1|once|TRBJ2-6
CASSDKFGTESSGANVLTF
TGTGCCAGCAGCGACAAGTTCGGGACAGAAAGCTCTGGGGCCAACGTCCTGACTTTC
>TRBV12-3/TRBV12-4|.|.|TRBJ1-1
CASTYEQGISEPFF
TGTGCCAGCACCTACGAGCAGGGCATATCAGAGCCTTTCTTT
>TRBV19|TRBD1|.|TRBJ2-2
CASSTGQHNGELFF
TGTGCCAGTAGTACGGGACAGCATAACGGGGAGCTGTTTTTT
>TRBV27|TRBD2|.|TRBJ2-7
CASSLVGGRYEQYF
TGTGCCAGCAGTTTAGTTGGCGGGAGGTACGAGCAGTACTTC
>TRBV3-1|.|.|TRBJ1-4
CASSQGFRVATNEKLFF
TGTGCCAGCAGCCAAGGGTTCAGAGTTGCAACTAATGAAAAACTGTTTTTT
>TRBV28|.|.|TRBJ2-5
CASSILPLAGVETQYF
TGTGCCAGCAGTATTCTACCCCTGGCAGGAGTGGAGACCCAGTACTTC
>TRBV2|.|.|TRBJ1-2
CASSEQYRGYTF
TGTGCCAGCAGTGAACAATACAGGGGCTACACCTTC
>TRBV3-1|.|once|TRBJ2-1
CASSQGSLGSYNEQFF
TGTGCCAGCAGCCAAGGTTCTCTGGGGTCCTACAATGAGCAGTTCTTC